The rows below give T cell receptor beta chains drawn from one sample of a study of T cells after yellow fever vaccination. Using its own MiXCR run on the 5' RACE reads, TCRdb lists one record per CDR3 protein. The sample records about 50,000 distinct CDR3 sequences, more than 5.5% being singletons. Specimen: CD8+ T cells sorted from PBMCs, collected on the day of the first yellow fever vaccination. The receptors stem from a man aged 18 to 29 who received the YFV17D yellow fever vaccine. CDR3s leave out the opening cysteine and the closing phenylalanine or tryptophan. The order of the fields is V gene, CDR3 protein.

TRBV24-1	ATSDRAGASDTQY
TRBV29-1	SVTPGLGELF
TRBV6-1	ASKTWGDNQPQH
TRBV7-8	ASSFRRTQNTEAF
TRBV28	ASRPPGLSNEKLF
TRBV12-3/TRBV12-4	ASSSRENTEAF
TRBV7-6	ASSLNRAKETQY
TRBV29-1	SVGLSAGTYEQY
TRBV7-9	ASSLEGYEQF
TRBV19	ASSARGHQPQH
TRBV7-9	ASSFFVRTGDTGELF
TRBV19	ASRSGTPSGNTIY
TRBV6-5	ASSYSPGAYNEQF
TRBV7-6	ASSARPGQEAYEQY
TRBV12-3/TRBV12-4	ASSSERLEAF
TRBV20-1	SAPDGSSTDTQY
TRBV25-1	ASSDPIDQGGDIQY
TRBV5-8	ASSLLQGAWETQY
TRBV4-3	ASSQDGGNYNEQF
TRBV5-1	ASSLALTSYNEQF
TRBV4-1	ASSQEPTGIYEQY
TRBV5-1	ASSLLLAGDDVEQF
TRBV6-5	ASSQPNNEQF
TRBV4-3	ASSPRQGYFYGYT
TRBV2	ASSSSGGRYNEQF
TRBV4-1	ASSQGRGGGPTDTQY
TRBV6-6	ASDEGFHEQY
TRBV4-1	ASSQEGRQNYGYT
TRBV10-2	ASSEWGTEAF
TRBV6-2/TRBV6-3	ASSYSKKRGGPETQY
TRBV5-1	ASSLDGGPTEAF
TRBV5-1	ASSLAGTPSNEQF
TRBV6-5	ASSRGGRNEQF
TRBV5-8	ASSLGVRGNQPQH
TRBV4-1	ASGQPGLAIDTQY
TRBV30	AWDEGRTEAF
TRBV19	ASSRGAVYNEQF
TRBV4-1	ASSGEGPSGTVGNQPQH
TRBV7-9	ASSPRTGQGKETQY
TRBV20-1	SARGPWYEQY
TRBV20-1	SASAKVAKNIRY
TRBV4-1	ASSQSGPGQGRTEAF
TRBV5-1	ASSYYRGDTEAF
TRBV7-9	ASSPSEKLF
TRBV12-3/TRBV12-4	ASSLTQRSPHTDTQY